This T cell receptor beta chain was profiled in a study of shared clonotypes between healthy human individuals. Findings and caveats of the study: The sampled material consisted only of blood, and tissue repertoires are likely to differ.

It was around 220 ng DNA, 31,000 or so T cell genomes, that sorted-subset replicate PCRs used. The table came from immunoSEQ multiplex PCR; TCRdb's copy has only in-frame clones and leaves some out. Among roughly 2.1 million clones listed, around 93% were seen once. This clone turned up a few times. No antigen is known for it. As defined, naive CD8 cells were CD45RO-negative and positively selected for CCR7, with terminally differentiated effector memory CD45RA+ cells excluded. CDR1 and CDR2 from the germline V gene are SQVTM and ANQGSEA. Deletions cut 8 bases from V and 1 base from J, with 11 bases between. The CDR3 is 12 amino acids.

The chain links TRBV29-1 to TRBJ1-1; possibly TRBD1 for D (6 bases). Source material: naive CD8+ T cells from PBMCs. This clonotype was sampled from a man between 18 and 29 years old in good health. Some clones in this sample may be carry-over from other donors' samples. CDR3 amino acids: CSIWTANTEAFF. The DNA of the CDR3 is TGCAGCATATGGACAGCGAACACTGAAGCTTTCTTT. The entire variable domain, with the rest obtained from reference TRBV29-1 and TRBJ1-1, is as follows: SAVISQKPSRDICQRGTSLTIQCQVDSQVTMMFWYRQQPGQSLTLIATANQGSEATYESGFVIDKFPISRPNLTFSTLTVSNMSPEDSSIYLCSIWTANTEAFFGQGTRLTVV.